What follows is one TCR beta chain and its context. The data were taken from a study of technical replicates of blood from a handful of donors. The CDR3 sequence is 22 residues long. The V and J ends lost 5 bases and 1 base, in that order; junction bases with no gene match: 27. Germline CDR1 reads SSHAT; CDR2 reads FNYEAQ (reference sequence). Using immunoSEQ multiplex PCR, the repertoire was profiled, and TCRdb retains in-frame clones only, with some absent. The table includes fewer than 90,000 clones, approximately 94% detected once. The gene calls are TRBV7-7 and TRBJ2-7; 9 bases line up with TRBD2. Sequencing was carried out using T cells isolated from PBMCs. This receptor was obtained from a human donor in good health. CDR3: CASSKRTAMGHSSGTWSYEQYF. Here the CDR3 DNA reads TGTGCCAGCAGCAAAAGGACAGCCATGGGGCACTCTAGCGGGACGTGGTCCTACGAGCAGTACTTC.